This TCR beta chain emerged from a study of blood T cell repertoires in COVID-19. As for the study in general: Samples representing acute and convalescent COVID-19 were sourced from the United States, Italy and Spain. Nucleic acid was either cDNA or gDNA, and it came from T cells, B-cell-depleted T cells, or PBMCs.

Original handling: Researchers report that nucleated cell counts were estimated from reference gene primer amplification. Sequencing was performed with immunoSEQ multiplex PCR; in TCRdb, only in-frame clones are kept and a portion is missing. V, J and clone size reflect that table, while D and trimming were determined from the DNA. Among about 120,000 clones, 75% to 90% were seen once, and the ten largest hold about 2.2%. Looked up from germline, CDR1 is GTSNPN and CDR2 is SVGIG (reference sequence). The CDR3 is 15 amino acids. After removal of 3 bases from V and 0 bases from J, the junction contained 8 bases not matched to a gene.

The genes are TRBV30 and TRBJ2-7, with 7 bases aligning to TRBD2. The sequence was obtained from a man between 25 and 39 years old with acute or convalescent COVID-19. The specimen was peripheral blood. Written as DNA, the CDR3 is TGTGCCTGGAGAAGGGGCGGGGGTTTCTCCTACGAGCAGTACTTC. Translating it yields CAWRRGGGFSYEQYF.